These 22 T cell receptor beta chains share one sample of origin, sequenced in a study of blood T cell repertoires in COVID-19. Here immunoSEQ multiplex PCR was the method, and the copy in TCRdb shows in-frame clones only, minus some. The sample lists 60,000 or so clones, approximately 84% occurring once. Sequencing used peripheral blood. Receptors originate from a man in his sixties with acute or convalescent COVID-19.

This rearrangement joins TRBV4-1 to TRBJ1-3; no reliable D call. The CDR3 runs 15 residues. The V gene's germline CDR1 is MGHRA and CDR2 YSYEKL. Trimming removed 4 bases from V and 4 bases from J, with 14 bases in between. CDR3 sequence: CASSPFTGFGNTIYF. The CDR3 region has the DNA TGCGCCAGCAGCCCATTCACCGGTTTCGGAAACACCATATATTTT.

The gene calls are TRBV19 and TRBJ2-1, with 10 bases identical to TRBD2. The junction had 10 bases not matched to a gene; V was cut back by 3 bases and J by 8 bases. This CDR3 comprises 16 residues. Germline V gene data show CDR1 as LNHDA and CDR2 as SQIVND (reference sequence). CDR3 bases: TGTGCCAGTAGTATGGTAAAACTAGCGGGGAAGCATGAGCAGTTCTTC. Residues: CASSMVKLAGKHEQFF.

The chain recombines TRBV20-1 with TRBJ2-5; TRBD2 agrees at 13 bases. CDR1 DFQATT and CDR2 SNEGSKA come from the germline V gene (reference sequence). This CDR3 has 18 amino acids. Trimming removed 3 bases from V and 1 base from J; junction bases left unmatched: 11. CDR3 in amino acids: CSASSLSRTSGGQETQYF. The DNA of the CDR3 is TGCAGTGCTAGTAGCTTGAGCAGGACTAGCGGGGGCCAAGAGACCCAGTACTTC.

The rearrangement joins TRBV18 to TRBJ1-6; a weak D match, TRBD1 (5 bases). CDR3 length equals 17 residues. Germline V gene sequence: CDR1 KGHSH, CDR2 LQKENI. With 4 bases removed from V and 0 bases from J, the gap between germline ends came to 13 bases. CDR3 in DNA: TGTGCCAGCTCACAGACAGACCCGAGCTCCTATAATTCACCCCTCCACTTT. Translating it yields CASSQTDPSSYNSPLHF.

This chain joins TRBV7-4 and TRBJ1-4; TRBD1 aligns across 7 bases. The V gene end was trimmed by 1 base and the J gene end by 3 bases; junction bases not matched to a gene: 14. Germline-derived CDR1 and CDR2 are SGHVT and SQSDAQ. The CDR3 extends over 19 amino acids. The CDR3 DNA reads TGTGCCAGCAGCTTAGGGTGGACGAAGGGGGCTTGTCCTAATGAAAAACTGTTTTTT. It translates to CASSLGWTKGACPNEKLFF.

CDR3 nucleotide sequence: TGTGCCATCAGTCCGGGACAGGGGCCCCAGCATTTT. Residues: CAISPGQGPQHF. This chain links TRBV10-3 with TRBJ1-5; 9 bases are a match to TRBD1. The CDR3 has 12 amino acids. With V trimmed by 5 bases and J by 9 bases, 2 bases remained unmatched. Per the germline V gene, CDR1 is ENHRY and CDR2 is SYGVKD.

In nucleotides, the CDR3 is TGCGCCAGCAGCCTGTACTCCCGGGGCACAGATACGCAGTATTTT. It encodes CASSLYSRGTDTQYF. The chain recombines TRBV5-1 with TRBJ2-3, with D uncertain. Per germline, CDR1 SGHRS and CDR2 YFSETQ. The CDR3 is 15 residues long. V was cut by 4 bases and J by 1 base, with 13 bases left in between.

The chain employs TRBV24-1 and TRBJ2-3, with D perhaps matching TRBD1 (6 bases). The V and J ends lost 3 bases and 3 bases respectively, with 12 bases between them. Germline CDR1 and CDR2: KGHDR and SFDVKD. The CDR3 length is 15 residues. CDR3 coding DNA: TGTGCCACCAGTGATCTTCGACAGGATACAGATACGCAGTATTTT. This codes for CATSDLRQDTDTQYF.

V gene TRBV19 combines with J gene TRBJ2-1; 7 bases are a match to TRBD2. The CDR3 runs to 15 residues. The V segment lost 6 bases and the J segment 9 bases; nucleotides outside the gene matches: 14. Germline V gene lookup returns CDR1 LNHDA and CDR2 SQIVND (reference sequence). The CDR3: CASSGAGASGFEQFF. As DNA, the CDR3 is TGTGCCAGTAGCGGCGCCGGGGCTAGCGGCTTTGAGCAGTTCTTC.

The chain combines TRBV24-1 with TRBJ1-4; TRBD1 is a possible D gene (6 bases). This CDR3 is 17 amino acids long. Trimming pared 4 bases from V and 4 bases from J, leaving 18 bases between. Germline CDR1 is KGHDR and CDR2 is SFDVKD. CDR3 nucleotide sequence: TGTGCCACCAGTGACCCCTCGGCGGACAGCCATAATGAAAAACTGTTTTTT. It translates to CATSDPSADSHNEKLFF.

V and J are TRBV19 and TRBJ2-7, with 8 bases fitting TRBD2. The CDR3 spans 15 residues. V trimming: 4 bases; J trimming: 1 base; junction bases outside the gene matches: 6. Looked up from germline, CDR1 is LNHDA and CDR2 is SQIVND (reference sequence). In DNA form, the CDR3 reads TGTGCCAGTAGTAAGGTTCGGGGGGGGTCCTACGAGCAGTACTTC. Residues: CASSKVRGGSYEQYF.

V and J are TRBV24-1 and TRBJ2-3; 9 bases agree with TRBD2. The germline CDR1 and CDR2 sequences are KGHDR and SFDVKD. The V segment lost 6 bases and the J segment 3 bases; nucleotides outside the gene matches: 3. There are 14 residues in the CDR3. CDR3 region: CATSISGGTDTQYF. CDR3 DNA sequence: TGTGCCACCAGTATCAGCGGGGGGACAGATACGCAGTATTTT.

The V call is TRBV25-1, the J call TRBJ1-5; 7 bases are shared with TRBD1. The germline gives CDR1 MGHDK, CDR2 SYGVNS. Germline trimming cut 6 bases from V and 5 bases from J; bases unmatched to any gene: 7. There are 14 residues in the CDR3. The CDR3 spells CASSGGTVDQPQHF. The DNA for the CDR3 is TGTGCCAGCAGCGGAGGGACAGTTGATCAGCCCCAGCATTTT.

This chain links TRBV6-5 with TRBJ2-1, with 14 nucleotides matching TRBD2. CDR3 length equals 13 residues. Trimming took 5 bases from V and 16 from J; bases not matched to a gene: 7. Germline CDR1 is MNHEY and CDR2 is SVGAGI. CDR3 sequence: CASSPGLAGAVFF. CDR3 in DNA: TGTGCCAGCAGTCCGGGACTAGCGGGGGCCGTCTTCTTC.

V gene TRBV6-5 combines with J gene TRBJ2-5, with 8 bases aligning to TRBD2. With 8 bases clipped from V and 5 bases from J, the junction kept 13 bases outside the gene matches. This CDR3 has 15 amino acids. Per the germline V gene, CDR1 is MNHEY and CDR2 is SVGAGI. The CDR3 nucleotides read TGTGCCAGCGGGCGACCGGGACTAGGTGCGGAGACCCAGTACTTC. Amino acid sequence: CASGRPGLGAETQYF.

J is TRBJ1-1 and V is TRBV19, with D possibly TRBD1 on 6 matching bases. The germline V gene encodes CDR1 LNHDA and CDR2 SQIVND (reference sequence). V was pared by 5 bases and J by 0 bases, with 19 bases between. This CDR3 has 17 residues. CDR3 nucleotides: TGTGCCAGTAGTTTCCCGACAGGTGCAAGGATGAACACTGAAGCTTTCTTT. Amino acids: CASSFPTGARMNTEAFF.

This clone appeared once. This rearrangement joins TRBV5-6 to TRBJ2-6; weak D call: TRBD1 (5 bases). V lost 2 bases and J 1 base, leaving 7 bases between the germline ends. The CDR3 consists of 15 residues. Germline CDR1 reads SGHDT; CDR2 reads YYEEEE. The DNA for the CDR3 is TGTGCCAGCAGCTTAGGGGTTTCTGGGGCCAACGTCCTGACTTTC. Protein sequence: CASSLGVSGANVLTF.

V and J are TRBV6-4 and TRBJ1-2; 8 bases map to TRBD1. Losses at the gene ends were 4 bases for V and 1 base for J; bases not matched to a gene: 11. This CDR3 is built from 17 residues. Germline lookup yields CDR1 MRHNA and CDR2 SNTAGT. The CDR3 sequence: CASSVSPIQGDNYGYTF. CDR3 nucleotide sequence: TGTGCCAGCAGTGTCTCCCCCATACAGGGGGATAACTATGGCTACACCTTC.

The V and J genes are TRBV2 and TRBJ1-1, with D hard to call. Germline V gene data show CDR1 as SNHLY and CDR2 as FYNNEI. V was clipped by 9 bases and J by 5 bases, with 13 bases between them. This CDR3 contains 12 residues. The CDR3 spells CASGLAETEAFF. The CDR3 coding sequence is TGTGCCAGTGGACTCGCTGAGACTGAAGCTTTCTTT.

J is TRBJ1-1 and V is TRBV7-3; TRBD1 matches at 7 bases. The CDR3 runs to 14 residues. The V and J ends lost 3 bases and 3 bases, in that order; junction bases with no gene match: 4. Germline V gene data show CDR1 as SGHTA and CDR2 as FQGTGA. The CDR3 is CASSLGRGDTEAFF. The CDR3 nucleotides read TGTGCCAGCAGCTTGGGCAGGGGGGACACTGAAGCTTTCTTT.

The chain links TRBV11-1 to TRBJ1-3; TRBD1 matches at 9 bases. The CDR3 is made up of 14 amino acids. The V segment lost 5 bases and the J segment 8 bases; nucleotides outside the gene matches: 7. Germline CDR1 SGHAT, CDR2 FQDESV (reference sequence). The CDR3 DNA reads TGTGCCAGCAGCGAGGGACAGGGTCGAGACACCATATATTTT. It codes for CASSEGQGRDTIYF.

The CDR3: CSAGTSGRNEQFF. The CDR3 nucleotides read TGCAGCGCGGGGACTAGCGGGAGGAATGAGCAGTTCTTC. This chain connects TRBV29-1 to TRBJ2-1; 15 bases map to TRBD2. CDR1 and CDR2 (germline): SQVTM, ANQGSEA. J gave up 7 bases and V 7 bases, and 2 bases lay outside the gene matches. CDR3 size: 13 residues.